One T cell receptor (beta chain) is described in this entry. Its antigen is not identified. This CDR3 contains 16 residues. With 3 bases clipped from V and 0 bases from J, the junction kept 5 bases outside the gene matches. Per the germline V gene, CDR1 is KGHSH and CDR2 is LQKENI. These data belong to a study of T-cell memory formation after mild COVID-19. Study background: Each donor largely had its own TCR clusters.

Study-wide points: Day 37-peaking second-wave clones had unconfirmed SARS-CoV-2 specificity. CD4+ clones that contracted lay mainly in CM and EM; CD8+ ones lay in EMRA. Later expanders leaned CD4+, whereas clones that contracted between day 15 and 85 were balanced CD4/CD8.

TCRdb processed the 5' RACE reads anew with MiXCR; each CDR3 protein has one entry. The profile shows approximately 390,000 distinct CDR3 sequences, 16% of them singletons. The source material was PBMCs or a T cell subset sorted from them (not recorded which). V is TRBV18 and J is TRBJ1-2, with 9 bases lining up with TRBD1. This TCR came from a man younger than 30 who had mild COVID-19 (a few samples of this study predate the infection). Cell type and time point are not known. The CDR3: CASSPMGQGANYGYTF. CDR3 DNA sequence: TGTGCCAGCTCACCCATGGGACAGGGTGCTAACTATGGCTACACCTTC.